This T cell receptor (beta chain) was profiled in a study of blood T cell repertoires in COVID-19. Study-wide background: Italy, Spain and the United States were the sources of the convalescent and acute COVID-19 samples. The analysed material was cDNA or gDNA that came from T cells, B-cell-depleted T cells, or PBMCs.

It was during active infection that Seattle patients were enrolled and then longitudinally followed. Authors' processing steps: Amplifying reference gene primers gave estimates of nucleated cell counts. Clones were read by immunoSEQ multiplex PCR, and TCRdb kept only the in-frame ones, dropping some. The DNA was the basis for D and trimming; V, J and clone size are from that table. The sample has about 120,000 clones, roughly four fifths seen once. Trimming took 0 bases from V and 4 from J; bases not matched to a gene: 2. The germline CDR1 and CDR2 sequences are SGHRS and YFSETQ. This CDR3 has 15 residues.

The clonotype originates from a man aged 25 to 40 with COVID-19, enrolled during active disease. J is TRBJ2-3 and V is TRBV5-1; the match to TRBD1 covers 10 bases. Sequenced sample: peripheral blood. CDR3 region: CASSLGQGAADTQYF. DNA for the CDR3: TGCGCCAGCAGCTTGGGACAGGGGGCGGCAGATACGCAGTATTTT.